These 31 T cell receptor beta chains originate from one sample sequenced in a study of cytomegalovirus exposure and HLA in healthy donors. Primers for the PCR totalled 60 Vbeta and 13 Jbeta. Sequencing was performed with immunoSEQ multiplex PCR; in TCRdb, only in-frame clones are kept and a portion is missing. The data show roughly 120,000 clones, roughly 80% seen once. Sequencing used PBMCs. Every receptor here comes from a man younger than 40 in good health and CMV-seronegative.

The chain is built from TRBV7-2 and TRBJ2-7, with TRBD1 as a possible D gene (5 bases). V gave up 5 bases and J gave up 4 bases, with 24 bases separating them. Germline V lookup: CDR1 SGHTA, CDR2 FQGNSA. This CDR3 has 17 amino acids. The CDR3 here is CASSPFTVLQGRYEQYF. The CDR3 DNA reads as TGTGCCAGCAGCCCTTTTACTGTCCTCCAGGGTAGGTACGAGCAGTACTTC.

The chain recombines TRBV19 with TRBJ2-7; 12 bases are shared with TRBD2. The length of the CDR3 is 15 residues. V lost 4 bases and J lost 6; bases outside the gene matches: 7. Germline-derived CDR1 and CDR2 are LNHDA and SQIVND (reference sequence). CDR3 DNA: TGTGCCAGTAGTAAACGGACTAGCGGGAATTTCGAGCAGTACTTC. This gives the protein CASSKRTSGNFEQYF.

A word on this clone: At one end the junction does not follow the germline gene, possibly because of a read error. The rearrangement uses TRBV27 and TRBJ1-2, with 9 nucleotides matching TRBD1. The V gene's germline CDR1 is MNHEY and CDR2 SMNVEV (reference sequence). This CDR3 is 16 amino acids long. The CDR3 region has the DNA TGTGCCAGCAGACACGGGACAGGGTTCAGTAACTATGGCTACCCCTTC. Translating it yields CASRHGTGFSNYGYPF.

This clone has only a few counts. The rearrangement joins TRBV7-9 to TRBJ1-1; 9 nucleotides match TRBD1. Trimming removed 4 bases from V and 5 bases from J; junction bases left unmatched: 8. This CDR3 region has 15 residues. CDR1 is SEHNR and CDR2 is FQNEAQ in the germline V gene (reference sequence). CDR3 residues: CASSSGTGSLTEAFF. The CDR3 bases are TGTGCCAGCAGCTCGGGGACAGGGTCGTTAACTGAAGCTTTCTTT.

Concerning this clone itself: An end of the junction differs from the germline gene, which may be a read error. This chain joins TRBV19 and TRBJ1-5, with no clear D. Germline V gene data show CDR1 as LNHDA and CDR2 as SQIVND (reference sequence). CDR3 length: 16 residues. The CDR3 sequence is CASDPLDRTRGQPQNF. CDR3 coding DNA: TGTGCCAGCGATCCACTAGACCGCACGCGGGGTCAGCCCCAGAATTTT.

This chain links TRBV2 with TRBJ1-6; possible D gene TRBD1, 6 bases. Germline V gene lookup returns CDR1 SNHLY and CDR2 FYNNEI. This CDR3 has 12 amino acids. Deletions cut 8 bases from V and 7 bases from J, with 9 bases between. This CDR3 reads CASGQGNSPLHF. DNA for the CDR3: TGTGCCAGCGGCCAGGGGAATTCACCCCTCCACTTT.

This clone was observed a few times. The CDR3 here is CASSLRGMGSGEQYF. In nucleotides, the CDR3 is TGTGCCAGCAGCTTAAGGGGGATGGGGTCGGGCGAGCAGTACTTC. The chain links TRBV7-9 to TRBJ2-7; D perhaps matches TRBD1 (6 bases). The germline CDR1 and CDR2 sequences are SEHNR and FQNEAQ (reference sequence). V lost 2 bases and J 6 bases, leaving 17 bases between the germline ends. The CDR3 sequence is 15 residues long.

The rearrangement links TRBV11-3 to TRBJ1-1, with unresolved D. Trimming left V 0 bases short and J 1 base short, with 9 bases between. This CDR3 has 15 residues. CDR1 is SGHNT, CDR2 YENEEA, per germline. The CDR3 DNA reads TGTGCCAGCAGCTTAGATACCCCGCGGAACACTGAAGCTTTCTTT. This translates into CASSLDTPRNTEAFF.

The V and J genes are TRBV29-1 and TRBJ2-3; 7 bases line up with TRBD1. The CDR3 is 14 residues long. J gave up 2 bases and V 6 bases, and 8 bases lay outside the gene matches. The V gene's germline CDR1 is SQVTM and CDR2 ANQGSEA. CDR3 DNA: TGCAGCGTGGCCACAGGGGCGACCACAGATACGCAGTATTTT. Amino acid sequence: CSVATGATTDTQYF.

The chain combines TRBV19 with TRBJ1-1; 7 nucleotides match TRBD1. Trimming removed 9 bases from V and 2 bases from J; junction bases left unmatched: 6. Germline values: CDR1 LNHDA, CDR2 SQIVND (reference sequence). The CDR3 length is 13 residues. This CDR3 is CASTGTDNTEAFF. Here the CDR3 DNA reads TGTGCCAGCACCGGGACAGATAACACTGAAGCTTTCTTT.

The genes are TRBV7-9 and TRBJ1-2, with no clear D. With 3 bases removed from V and 3 bases from J, the gap between germline ends came to 5 bases. CDR1 and CDR2 from the germline V gene are SEHNR and FQNEAQ (reference sequence). The CDR3 runs 12 residues. The CDR3 is CASSFADYGYTF. The CDR3, as DNA: TGTGCCAGCAGCTTTGCGGACTATGGCTACACCTTC.

V and J are TRBV6-5 and TRBJ2-5; 11 positions match TRBD2. Trimming cost V 3 bases and J 5 bases; bases outside gene matches: 5. This CDR3 has 15 residues. Per germline, CDR1 MNHEY and CDR2 SVGAGI. The CDR3 DNA follows: TGTGCCAGCAGTTATACTAGCGGGAGTGGGGAGACCCAGTACTTC. It codes for CASSYTSGSGETQYF.

This rearrangement joins TRBV5-6 to TRBJ2-7, with a tentative D call TRBD2 (6 bases). The CDR3 runs 14 residues. V was pared by 3 bases and J by 0 bases, with 10 bases between. From germline, CDR1 is SGHDT and CDR2 YYEEEE. The CDR3 spells CASSWGDSSYEQYF. CDR3 sequence (DNA): TGTGCCAGCAGCTGGGGGGATAGCTCCTACGAGCAGTACTTC.

The chain is built from TRBV7-8 and TRBJ2-2; the match to TRBD1 covers 7 bases. This CDR3 region has 16 residues. Germline assignment: CDR1 SGHVS and CDR2 FQNEAQ. J was trimmed by 6 bases and V by 2 bases; bases with no gene match: 9. The CDR3 sequence is CASSLPQGSHPGELFF. The CDR3 coding sequence is TGTGCCAGCAGCTTACCACAGGGGTCTCATCCCGGGGAGCTGTTTTTT.

This chain connects TRBV5-1 to TRBJ2-4, with 14 bases identical to TRBD2. CDR3 length equals 18 residues. V trimming: 4 bases; J trimming: 1 base; junction bases outside the gene matches: 7. CDR1 is SGHRS and CDR2 is YFSETQ in the germline V gene. The CDR3 here is CASSGGLAGGFAKNIQYF. CDR3 DNA sequence: TGCGCCAGCAGCGGAGGACTAGCGGGAGGTTTTGCCAAAAACATTCAGTACTTC.

The chain couples TRBV7-9 to TRBJ2-3; 10 bases are a match to TRBD2. The CDR3 covers 12 residues. Germline lookup yields CDR1 SEHNR and CDR2 FQNEAQ (reference sequence). This chain's CDR3 is CASGRPSLDAYF. Written as DNA, the CDR3 is TGTGCTAGCGGGAGGCCCTCCCTAGATGCGTATTTT.

The J gene is TRBJ2-5, the V gene TRBV14; D is unresolved. With 2 bases removed from V and 5 bases from J, the gap between germline ends came to 9 bases. The V gene's germline CDR1 is SGHDN and CDR2 FVKESK. CDR3 length: 13 amino acids. The CDR3 bases are TGTGCCAGCAGCCAACAAGCGTGGGAGACCCAGTACTTC. Translated: CASSQQAWETQYF.

A note on this clone: The sample holds other DNA sequences that translate to the same CDR3. The chain links TRBV7-9 to TRBJ1-5; no reliable D call. The CDR3 is 14 amino acids. CDR1 is SEHNR, CDR2 FQNEAQ, per germline (reference sequence). Trimming left V 4 bases short and J 0 bases short, with 7 bases between. CDR3 sequence: CASSSGVSNQPQHF. In DNA form, the CDR3 reads TGTGCCAGCAGCTCGGGAGTTAGCAATCAGCCCCAGCATTTT.

The chain combines TRBV9 with TRBJ2-1; tentatively, D is TRBD2 (7 bases). CDR1 and CDR2 (germline): SGDLS, YYNGEE. The V and J ends lost 3 bases and 9 bases respectively, with 16 bases between them. The CDR3 is 14 residues long. The CDR3 DNA sequence: TGTGCCAGCAGCGGAGCGACTAGCAGGGGTGAGCAGTTCTTC. Its protein product is CASSGATSRGEQFF.

This sequence joins TRBV9 and TRBJ2-3; TRBD2 matches 7 bases. J was trimmed by 5 bases and V by 0 bases; bases with no gene match: 6. The CDR3 length is 15 residues. Germline V gene lookup returns CDR1 SGDLS and CDR2 YYNGEE. CDR3 region: CASSVDGGSVDTQYF. CDR3 bases: TGTGCCAGCAGCGTAGATGGCGGGAGTGTAGATACGCAGTATTTT.

This chain links TRBV5-1 with TRBJ2-3, with a weak D call TRBD2 (6 bases). Germline V CDR1 and CDR2: SGHRS, YFSETQ. V shed 1 base and J shed 0 bases, with 9 bases lying between them. The CDR3 is 15 residues long. CDR3 sequence reads: CASSLSLASTDTQYF. The DNA of the CDR3 is TGCGCCAGCAGCTTGTCTCTAGCGAGCACAGATACGCAGTATTTT.

There are a few counts of this clone. The rearrangement uses TRBV6-1 and TRBJ2-7; TRBD2 is a possible D gene (7 bases). V was shortened by 9 bases and J by 6 bases, with 18 bases between the two germline ends. The CDR3 runs 13 residues. Germline V gene sequence: CDR1 MNHNS, CDR2 SASEGT. CDR3 in amino acids: CASPGEGYGEQYF. The CDR3 nucleotides are TGTGCCAGTCCAGGGGAGGGGTATGGCGAGCAGTACTTC.

The chain recombines TRBV19 with TRBJ2-1, with a possible D match to TRBD2 (5 bases). Germline-derived CDR1 and CDR2 are LNHDA and SQIVND (reference sequence). CDR3 size: 15 residues. With 2 bases removed from V and 0 bases from J, the gap between germline ends came to 8 bases. In nucleotides, the CDR3 is TGTGCCAGTAGTATATTAGAGGGCTCCTACAATGAGCAGTTCTTC. As protein: CASSILEGSYNEQFF.

CDR3 DNA: TGCGCCAGCAGCCAAGAACCGGGTAATGGATTCTACGAGCAGTACTTC. Protein: CASSQEPGNGFYEQYF. The J gene is TRBJ2-7, the V gene TRBV4-3, with unresolved D. Germline CDR1 is LGHNA and CDR2 is YSLEER. The CDR3 sequence is 16 residues long. V was pared by 0 bases and J by 3 bases, with 15 bases between.

The CDR3 nucleotides are TGTGCCAGCAGCCTAAACCCTCCTAATTCACCCCTCCACTTT. Its protein product is CASSLNPPNSPLHF. The rearrangement links TRBV7-9 to TRBJ1-6; unclear D gene. CDR3 length: 14 amino acids. V was pared by 5 bases and J by 6 bases, with 11 bases between. CDR1 SEHNR and CDR2 FQNEAQ come from the germline V gene (reference sequence).

The chain recombines TRBV19 with TRBJ1-2, with 7 bases aligning to TRBD1. The V segment lost 6 bases and the J segment 4 bases; nucleotides outside the gene matches: 5. The length of the CDR3 is 13 residues. Germline CDR1 LNHDA, CDR2 SQIVND (reference sequence). The CDR3 DNA follows: TGTGCCAGTAGCCGGGACAGCCTCTATGGCTACACCTTC. Translation gives CASSRDSLYGYTF.

In this sample, this clone turned up a few times. The chain couples TRBV18 to TRBJ1-5; D is undetermined. Trimming cost V 2 bases and J 5 bases, with 7 bases left between them. CDR1 and CDR2 from the germline V gene are KGHSH and LQKENI. This CDR3 is 13 amino acids long. Here the CDR3 reads CASSPSSDQPQHF. In nucleotides, the CDR3 is TGTGCCAGCTCACCAAGCAGCGATCAGCCCCAGCATTTT. The full variable domain, in which reference TRBV18 and TRBJ1-5 provide the parts outside the CDR3, is NAGVMQNPRHLVRRRGQEARLRCSPMKGHSHVYWYRQLPEEGLKFMVYLQKENIIDESGMPKERFSAEFPKEGPSILRIQQVVRGDSAAYFCASSPSSDQPQHFGDGTRLSIL.

V usage is TRBV7-6 and J usage is TRBJ2-7; 9 nucleotides align to TRBD1. Looked up from germline, CDR1 is SGHVS and CDR2 is FNYEAQ. CDR3 length equals 14 residues. Trimming cost V 4 bases and J 2 bases; bases outside gene matches: 3. The CDR3 nucleotides read TGTGCCAGCAGCTCGGGACAGGGAACCTACGAGCAGTACTTC. Protein product: CASSSGQGTYEQYF.

This CDR3 reads CASRETGIYGNTIYF. DNA for the CDR3: TGTGCCAGCAGGGAAACAGGGATATATGGAAACACCATATATTTT. The chain joins TRBV27 to TRBJ1-3; D is perhaps TRBD1 (6 bases). This CDR3 region has 15 residues. In germline, CDR1 is MNHEY, CDR2 SMNVEV (reference sequence). V was pared by 6 bases and J by 3 bases, with 15 bases between.

V and J are TRBV13 and TRBJ2-7; TRBD1 matches 9 bases. The CDR3 length is 17 residues. V lost 4 bases, J lost 6 bases, and 16 bases stayed unmatched. CDR1 is PRHDT and CDR2 is FYEKMQ in the germline V gene (reference sequence). The CDR3 nucleotides are TGTGCCAGCAGCTCCACCTTAACCGGGACAGGGAAGCCCGAGCAGTACTTC. Residues: CASSSTLTGTGKPEQYF.

This chain links TRBV6-5 with TRBJ2-7; possibly TRBD1 for D (5 bases). The CDR3 has 16 residues. Germline values: CDR1 MNHEY, CDR2 SVGAGI. With 0 bases removed from V and 6 bases from J, the gap between germline ends came to 18 bases. CDR3 DNA: TGTGCCAGCAGTTACTCGGAGTGGGGCCCCATCGCCGAGCAGTACTTC. Translated, it gives CASSYSEWGPIAEQYF.